These 14 T cell receptor beta chains came from one sample sequenced in a study of T cell repertoires in cytomegalovirus infection. MiXCR, run by TCRdb on the reads, gives a single entry per CDR3 protein. This sample has 450,000 to 650,000 distinct CDR3 sequences; approximately 25% occur once, and the top ten carry roughly 13%. The sequenced sample consisted of PBMCs. The receptors shown here come from a human donor in good health (CMV status not recorded). Some clones in this sample may be carry-over from other donors' samples.

The gene calls are TRBV7-4 and TRBJ2-7; possibly TRBD1 for D (6 bases). CDR3 length equals 13 residues. With 6 bases removed from V and 5 bases from J, the gap between germline ends came to 14 bases. CDR1 is SGHVT, CDR2 SQSDAQ, per germline. The CDR3 DNA is TGTGCCAGCAGTTATACAGGGAGCAACGAGCAGTACGTC. It encodes CASSYTGSNEQYV.

This clonotype showed up many times. The chain links TRBV7-6 to TRBJ1-1, with 10 positions matching TRBD1. In germline, CDR1 is SGHVS, CDR2 FNYEAQ. V gave up 5 bases and J gave up 4 bases; unmatched junction bases: 7. The CDR3 loop spans 15 amino acids. CDR3 sequence (DNA): TGTGCCAGCAGCCACCAGGACAGGGGGGCCACTGAAGCTTTCTTT. Protein: CASSHQDRGATEAFF.

The chain recombines TRBV3-1 with TRBJ2-1; 10 bases align to TRBD2. The length of the CDR3 is 15 residues. Germline-derived CDR1 and CDR2 are LGHDT and YNNKEL (reference sequence). The V and J ends lost 1 base and 5 bases, in that order; junction bases with no gene match: 2. The CDR3 protein is CASSQGLAGDNEQFF. CDR3 bases: TGTGCCAGCAGCCAAGGTCTAGCGGGGGACAATGAGCAGTTCTTC.

This clonotype appeared many times. The chain combines TRBV11-2 with TRBJ1-1; D perhaps matches TRBD1 (5 bases). Trimming left V 2 bases short and J 1 base short, with 14 bases between. This CDR3 spans 16 amino acids. The germline CDR1 and CDR2 sequences are SGHAT and FQNNGV. CDR3 nucleotide sequence: TGTGCCAGCAGCTTATGGGGCGGACACCCGAACACTGAAGCTTTCTTT. The encoded protein is CASSLWGGHPNTEAFF.

The sample holds a few counts of this clonotype. The CDR3 region is CASSRQGRDTEAFF. The DNA of the CDR3 is TGTGCCAGCAGTAGACAGGGAAGGGACACTGAAGCTTTCTTT. The chain uses TRBV7-9 and TRBJ1-1; 7 bases line up with TRBD1. The length of the CDR3 is 14 residues. CDR1 is SEHNR and CDR2 is FQNEAQ in the germline V gene (reference sequence). With V trimmed by 6 bases and J by 3 bases, 7 bases remained unmatched.

CDR3 coding DNA: TGTGCCAGCAGTTCCGACAGATCATTCCAGCATTTT. It yields the protein CASSSDRSFQHF. The genes are TRBV6-6 and TRBJ1-5, with D perhaps matching TRBD1 (5 bases). V lost 4 bases and J 12 bases, leaving 13 bases between the germline ends. CDR3 length equals 12 residues. Per germline, CDR1 MNHNY and CDR2 SVGAGI (reference sequence).

The rearrangement links TRBV10-3 to TRBJ2-5, with TRBD1 identical over 7 bases. V shed 0 bases, J shed 5 bases, and the junction held 6 bases outside the gene matches. CDR1 ENHRY and CDR2 SYGVKD come from the germline V gene. This CDR3 region has 15 residues. The CDR3 DNA reads TGTGCCATCAGTGAGTCGTCAGGGGGTTTGGAGACCCAGTACTTC. Residues: CAISESSGGLETQYF.

This clonotype was seen a handful of times. V is TRBV27 and J is TRBJ2-7; D is unresolved. V dropped 4 bases and J dropped 9 bases, with 22 bases sitting between them. The CDR3 is 15 amino acids. Germline CDR1 and CDR2: MNHEY and SMNVEV (reference sequence). The CDR3 region has the DNA TGTGCCAGCAGTTCCCCCAGATCCAGAAACTTTGCGCAGTACTTC. Translated: CASSSPRSRNFAQYF.

This rearrangement joins TRBV15 to TRBJ2-5; TRBD1 matches at 7 bases. V dropped 1 base and J dropped 2; count of bases not matched to a gene: 13. The CDR3 has 18 amino acids. Germline V gene data show CDR1 as LNHNV and CDR2 as YYDKDF (reference sequence). The CDR3 DNA is TGTGCCACCAGCAGAGCTAAGACCTTGGCAGGGGGACAAGAGACCCAGTACTTC. Translation gives CATSRAKTLAGGQETQYF. The variable domain in full, with the rest retrieved from reference TRBV15 and TRBJ2-5, is DAMVIQNPRYQVTQFGKPVTLSCSQTLNHNVMYWYQQKSSQAPKLLFHYYDKDFNNEADTPDNFQSRRPNTSFCFLDIRSPGLGDTAMYLCATSRAKTLAGGQETQYFGPGTRLLVL.

This clonotype turned up a few times. The rearrangement uses TRBV27 and TRBJ1-2, with D tentatively TRBD1 (5 bases). This CDR3 has 16 residues. V lost 1 base and J 8 bases, leaving 20 bases between the germline ends. Germline-derived CDR1 and CDR2 are MNHEY and SMNVEV (reference sequence). CDR3 residues: CASSLLSGQGFGGYTF. In DNA, the CDR3 is TGTGCCAGCAGTTTATTATCGGGGCAGGGTTTTGGGGGCTACACCTTC.

This clonotype was counted at least ten times. J is TRBJ2-3 and V is TRBV15; 7 positions match TRBD2. The CDR3 contains 14 residues. Per the germline V gene, CDR1 is LNHNV and CDR2 is YYDKDF (reference sequence). V shed 0 bases and J 4 bases; nucleotides not matched to a gene: 1. This CDR3 reads CATSREREPDTQYF. DNA for the CDR3: TGTGCCACCAGCAGAGAGCGGGAGCCAGATACGCAGTATTTT. Together with reference TRBV15 and TRBJ2-3, the CDR3 gives the full variable domain: DAMVIQNPRYQVTQFGKPVTLSCSQTLNHNVMYWYQQKSSQAPKLLFHYYDKDFNNEADTPDNFQSRRPNTSFCFLDIRSPGLGDTAMYLCATSREREPDTQYFGPGTRLTVL.

This clonotype has a handful of counts. The CDR3 coding sequence is TGTGCCAGCAGCTTAGCGGGCAGGGCGAACACTGAAGCTTTCTTT. As protein: CASSLAGRANTEAFF. The V gene is TRBV7-9, the J gene TRBJ1-1; D perhaps matches TRBD1 (5 bases). The CDR3 is 15 amino acids. CDR1 is SEHNR, CDR2 FQNEAQ, per germline (reference sequence). V dropped 0 bases and J dropped 1 base, with 9 bases sitting between them.

This clonotype came up a few times. J is TRBJ2-2 and V is TRBV6-2 or TRBV6-3; TRBD2 matches 9 bases. V shed 2 bases and J 2 bases; nucleotides not matched to a gene: 9. The CDR3 is 18 residues long. Germline V gene sequence: CDR1 MNHEY, CDR2 SVGEGT. DNA for the CDR3: TGTGCCAGCAGTTACGCCCCGGGACTAGCAGTTAACACCGGGGAGCTGTTTTTT. Amino acid sequence: CASSYAPGLAVNTGELFF.

The J gene is TRBJ1-1, the V gene TRBV19; D perhaps matches TRBD1 (5 bases). The CDR3 totals 16 residues. CDR1 and CDR2 (germline): LNHDA, SQIVND (reference sequence). V was shortened by 7 bases and J by 1 base, with 19 bases between the two germline ends. As DNA, the CDR3 is TGTGCCAGTACCATTAACCTAGGGACGGGGAACACTGAAGCTTTCTTT. It codes for CASTINLGTGNTEAFF.